The clone carrying this TCR beta chain was observed at least ten times. Its specificity is not known. This entry is derived from a study of CD8 T cells in ankylosing spondylitis. General observations from the study: The authors reported significant enrichment of disease-linked clones in matched ankylosing spondylitis synovial fluid. Eight highly homologous variants formed a TCR beta motif that appeared characteristic of ankylosing spondylitis blood. Earlier work had already found some motif variants in reactive arthritis synovial fluid and blood. Disease-linked clones, CD8+, were relatively rare in peripheral blood.

A single record per CDR3 protein comes from TCRdb applying MiXCR to the 5' RACE reads. Of 210,000 or so distinct CDR3 sequences in the sample, roughly 26% were seen once. Between the trimmed V and J ends, which lost 2 bases and 2 bases, there was a span of 7 bases. CDR1 and CDR2 (germline): SGDLS, YYNGEE. CDR3 size: 13 residues. The receptor was isolated from a male donor with ankylosing spondylitis or in good health (not recorded which). Sequencing was carried out using blood, either unsorted or a sorted T cell fraction (not recorded which). The J gene is TRBJ1-2, the V gene TRBV9; D is perhaps TRBD1 (6 bases). The CDR3 nucleotides read TGTGCCAGCAGCGTTACAGGGAACTATGGCTACACCTTC. This translates into CASSVTGNYGYTF.